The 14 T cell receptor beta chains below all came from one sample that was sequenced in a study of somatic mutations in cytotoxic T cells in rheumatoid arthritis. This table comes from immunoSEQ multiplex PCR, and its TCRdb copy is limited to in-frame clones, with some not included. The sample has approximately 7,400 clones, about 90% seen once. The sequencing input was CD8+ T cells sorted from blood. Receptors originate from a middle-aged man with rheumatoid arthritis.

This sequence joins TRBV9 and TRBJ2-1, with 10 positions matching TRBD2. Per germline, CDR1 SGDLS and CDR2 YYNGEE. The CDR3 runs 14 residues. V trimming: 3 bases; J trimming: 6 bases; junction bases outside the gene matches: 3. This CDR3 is CASSASGGGNEQFF. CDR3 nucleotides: TGTGCCAGCAGCGCTAGCGGGGGAGGCAATGAGCAGTTCTTC. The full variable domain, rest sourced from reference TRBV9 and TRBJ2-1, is DSGVTQTPKHLITATGQRVTLRCSPRSGDLSVYWYQQSLDQGLQFLIQYYNGEERAKGNILERFSAQQFPDLHSELNLSSLELGDSALYFCASSASGGGNEQFFGPGTRLTVL.

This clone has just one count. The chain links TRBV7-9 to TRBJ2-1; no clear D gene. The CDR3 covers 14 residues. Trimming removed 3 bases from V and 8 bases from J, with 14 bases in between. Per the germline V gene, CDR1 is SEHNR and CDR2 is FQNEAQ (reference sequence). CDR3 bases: TGTGCCAGCAGCTTCCCGAGTTCTCGGTATGAGCAGTTCTTC. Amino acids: CASSFPSSRYEQFF.

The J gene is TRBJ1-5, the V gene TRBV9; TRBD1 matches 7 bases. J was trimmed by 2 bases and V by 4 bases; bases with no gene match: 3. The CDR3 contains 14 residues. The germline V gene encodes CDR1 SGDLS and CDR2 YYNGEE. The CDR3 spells CASSTGQGNQPQHF. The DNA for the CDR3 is TGTGCCAGCAGCACTGGACAGGGCAATCAGCCCCAGCATTTT.

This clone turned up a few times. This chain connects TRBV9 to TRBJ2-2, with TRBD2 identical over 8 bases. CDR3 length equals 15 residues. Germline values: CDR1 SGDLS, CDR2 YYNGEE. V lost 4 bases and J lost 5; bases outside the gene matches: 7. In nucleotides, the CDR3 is TGTGCCAGCAGCCGTCCCGGGAGGGGGACCGGGGAGCTGTTTTTT. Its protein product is CASSRPGRGTGELFF.

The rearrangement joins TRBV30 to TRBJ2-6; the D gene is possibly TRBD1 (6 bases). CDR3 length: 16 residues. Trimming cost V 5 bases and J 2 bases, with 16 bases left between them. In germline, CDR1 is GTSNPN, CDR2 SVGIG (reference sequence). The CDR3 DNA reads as TGTGCCTGGGAACAGGGTCCTGCTGCTGGGGCCAACGTCCTGACTTTC. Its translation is CAWEQGPAAGANVLTF.

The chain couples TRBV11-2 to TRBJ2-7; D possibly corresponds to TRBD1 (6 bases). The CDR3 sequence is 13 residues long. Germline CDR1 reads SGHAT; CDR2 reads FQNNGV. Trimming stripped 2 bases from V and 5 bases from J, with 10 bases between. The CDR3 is CASSLRGWDEQYF. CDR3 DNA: TGTGCCAGCAGCTTAAGGGGGTGGGACGAGCAGTACTTC.

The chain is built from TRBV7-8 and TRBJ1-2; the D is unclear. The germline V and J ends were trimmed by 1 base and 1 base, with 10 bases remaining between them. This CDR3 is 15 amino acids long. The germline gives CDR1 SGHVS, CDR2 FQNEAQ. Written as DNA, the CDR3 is TGTGCCAGCAGCTTAGGGTCGGGGAGTAACTATGGCTACACCTTC. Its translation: CASSLGSGSNYGYTF.

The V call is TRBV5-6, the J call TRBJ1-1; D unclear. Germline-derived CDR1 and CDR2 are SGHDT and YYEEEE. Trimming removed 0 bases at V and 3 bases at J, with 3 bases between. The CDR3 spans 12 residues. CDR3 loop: CASSLEHTEAFF. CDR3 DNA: TGTGCCAGCAGCTTGGAGCACACTGAAGCTTTCTTT.

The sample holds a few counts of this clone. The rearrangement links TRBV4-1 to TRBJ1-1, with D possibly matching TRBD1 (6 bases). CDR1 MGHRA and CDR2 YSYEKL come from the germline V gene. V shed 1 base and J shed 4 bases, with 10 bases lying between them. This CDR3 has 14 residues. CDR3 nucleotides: TGCGCCAGCAGCCAAGCAGGGGCTGGCACTGAAGCTTTCTTT. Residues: CASSQAGAGTEAFF.

For the CDR3, the DNA is TGTGCCAGCAGTCCTACCCAGACAGGGGGACGGTACGAGCAGTACTTC. Translated: CASSPTQTGGRYEQYF. This chain connects TRBV27 to TRBJ2-7; 9 positions match TRBD1. Germline CDR1 MNHEY, CDR2 SMNVEV (reference sequence). The V and J ends lost 5 bases and 4 bases, in that order; junction bases with no gene match: 12. The CDR3 runs 16 residues.

CDR3 DNA sequence: TGTGCCAGCAGCTTGGGGGGACAGGGGGCCCTGAGCTCCTACAATGAGCAGTTCTTC. Translating it yields CASSLGGQGALSSYNEQFF. This rearrangement joins TRBV5-6 to TRBJ2-1, with 12 nucleotides matching TRBD1. The length of the CDR3 is 19 residues. CDR1 and CDR2 (germline): SGHDT, YYEEEE. Germline trimming cut 0 bases from V and 0 bases from J; bases unmatched to any gene: 7.

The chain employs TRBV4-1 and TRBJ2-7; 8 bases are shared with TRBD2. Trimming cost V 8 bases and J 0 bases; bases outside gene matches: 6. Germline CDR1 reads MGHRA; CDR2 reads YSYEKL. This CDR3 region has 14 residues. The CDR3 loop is CASSGTRYSYEQYF. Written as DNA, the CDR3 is TGCGCCAGCTCCGGGACTAGGTACTCCTACGAGCAGTACTTC.

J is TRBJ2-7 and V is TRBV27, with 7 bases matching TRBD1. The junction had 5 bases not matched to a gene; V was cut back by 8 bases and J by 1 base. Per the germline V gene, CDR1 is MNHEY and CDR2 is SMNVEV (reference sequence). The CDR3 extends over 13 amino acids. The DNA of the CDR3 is TGTGCCAGCGGACACAGGGGATCCTACGAGCAGTACTTC. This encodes CASGHRGSYEQYF.

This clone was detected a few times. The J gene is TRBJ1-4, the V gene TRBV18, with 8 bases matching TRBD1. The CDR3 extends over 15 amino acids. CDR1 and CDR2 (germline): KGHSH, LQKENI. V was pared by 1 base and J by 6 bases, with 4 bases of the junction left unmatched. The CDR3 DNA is TGTGCCAGCTCACCACTCAGGGGGCGCGATGAAAAACTGTTTTTT. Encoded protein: CASSPLRGRDEKLFF.